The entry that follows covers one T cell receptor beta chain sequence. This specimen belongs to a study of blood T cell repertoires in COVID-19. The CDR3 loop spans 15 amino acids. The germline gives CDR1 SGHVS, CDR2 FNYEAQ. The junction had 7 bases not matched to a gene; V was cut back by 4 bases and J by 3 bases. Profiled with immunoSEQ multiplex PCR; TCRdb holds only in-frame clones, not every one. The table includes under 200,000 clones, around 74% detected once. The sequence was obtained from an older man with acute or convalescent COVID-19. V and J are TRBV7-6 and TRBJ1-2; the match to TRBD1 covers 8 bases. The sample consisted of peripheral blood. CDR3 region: CASSSHPGQDYGYTF. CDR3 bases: TGTGCCAGCAGCTCACATCCGGGACAGGACTATGGCTACACCTTC.